Following are 2 T cell receptor beta chains from one sample sequenced in a study of blood T cell repertoires in COVID-19. TCRdb keeps only in-frame clones here, not all; method: immunoSEQ multiplex PCR. The sample has 290,000 or so clones, roughly nine tenths seen once; the top ten hold approximately 2.1%. What was sequenced was peripheral blood. Receptor source: a woman in her twenties or thirties with COVID-19, enrolled during active disease.

V is TRBV29-1 and J is TRBJ2-1, with a tentative D call TRBD2 (6 bases). Germline V gene sequence: CDR1 SQVTM, CDR2 ANQGSEA. V was shortened by 6 bases and J by 3 bases, with 15 bases between the two germline ends. The CDR3 runs to 14 residues. This chain's CDR3 is CSVVPGLHYNEQFF. Written as DNA, the CDR3 is TGCAGCGTGGTACCGGGACTCCACTACAATGAGCAGTTCTTC.

V is TRBV6-2 or TRBV6-3 and J is TRBJ2-7; 16 bases line up with TRBD2. The CDR3 runs 20 residues. Germline values: CDR1 MNHEY, CDR2 SVGEGT. J was trimmed by 2 bases and V by 0 bases; bases with no gene match: 10. CDR3 sequence reads: CASSYSPGLAGGPLPYEQYF. In DNA, the CDR3 is TGTGCCAGCAGTTACTCGCCGGGACTAGCGGGAGGGCCTCTTCCCTACGAGCAGTACTTC.